These T cell receptor beta chains were read from a single sample in a study of technical replicates of blood from a handful of donors. TCRdb's copy holds only in-frame clones and misses some; the assay was immunoSEQ multiplex PCR. The sample yields over 55,000 clones, 95% to 97% seen once. Source material: T cells isolated from PBMCs. The origin of the receptors is a human donor in good health. CDR3s include the opening cysteine and the closing phenylalanine or tryptophan. A D gene is named only where the DNA matches it firmly. Part of the rows lack a size; the others show once, few, many or a class for expanded clones.

j_call	d_call	cdr3_length	clone_size	v_call	cdr3_aa	cdr3_nt
TRBJ2-7	-	13	once	TRBV28	CASSLRSSYEQYF	TGTGCCAGCAGTCTTCGCAGCTCCTACGAGCAGTACTTC
TRBJ2-7	TRBD1	15	-	TRBV28	CASRVQQGPRYEQYF	TGTGCCAGCAGAGTCCAACAGGGGCCGCGCTACGAGCAGTACTTC
TRBJ1-1	-	13	-	TRBV29-1	CSVERDMDTEAFF	TGCAGCGTTGAACGGGACATGGACACTGAAGCTTTCTTT
TRBJ2-5	-	18	-	TRBV5-1	CASSLRGTGSGNVKTQYF	TGCGCCAGCAGCTTGAGGGGCACAGGGAGTGGCAATGTGAAGACCCAGTACTTC
TRBJ2-7	-	15	-	TRBV5-1	CASSLGLDLSYEQYF	TGCGCCAGCAGCCTGGGACTCGACCTCTCCTACGAGCAGTACTTC
TRBJ1-4	-	15	-	TRBV28	CASTPPGRGGEKLFF	TGTGCCAGCACCCCACCGGGCAGGGGAGGGGAAAAACTGTTTTTT
TRBJ1-2	-	15	-	TRBV5-1	CASSLAGPGNYGYTF	TGCGCCAGCAGCTTGGCAGGGCCAGGTAACTATGGCTACACCTTC
TRBJ2-1	-	14	-	TRBV6-5	CASSWGGTYNEQFF	TGTGCCAGCAGTTGGGGTGGGACTTACAATGAGCAGTTCTTC
TRBJ1-2	-	14	-	TRBV27	CASSLSSGNYGYTF	TGTGCCAGCAGTTTGTCGTCAGGGAACTATGGCTACACCTTC
TRBJ2-2	-	14	-	TRBV6-4	CASRRDSNTGELFF	TGTGCCAGCAGGAGGGACTCGAACACCGGGGAGCTGTTTTTT
TRBJ2-1	-	15	once	TRBV6-4	CASSEGSEPYNEQFF	TGTGCCAGCAGTGAGGGCAGTGAGCCCTACAATGAGCAGTTCTTC
TRBJ1-5	-	14	-	TRBV19	CASSISGYGQPQHF	TGTGCCAGTAGTATTTCAGGGTACGGTCAGCCCCAGCATTTT
TRBJ1-4	-	14	-	TRBV28	CASSLSQGSEKLFF	TGTGCCAGCAGTTTATCCCAGGGGAGTGAAAAACTGTTTTTT
TRBJ2-3	-	13	-	TRBV5-1	CASSSAATDTQYF	TGCGCCAGCAGCTCAGCGGCCACAGATACGCAGTATTTT
TRBJ2-1	TRBD2	18	-	TRBV11-2	CASSLGASGRNSYNEQFF	TGTGCCAGCAGCTTAGGGGCTAGCGGGAGAAACTCCTACAATGAGCAGTTCTTC
TRBJ2-1	TRBD1	14	-	TRBV28	CASSLGQGLLEQFF	TGTGCCAGCAGTTTAGGACAGGGGCTACTGGAGCAGTTCTTC
TRBJ1-1	-	16	-	TRBV5-5	CASSLNTGNSNTEAFF	TGTGCCAGCAGCTTAAATACAGGGAACTCGAACACTGAAGCTTTCTTT
TRBJ2-3	TRBD2	14	once	TRBV6-5	CASQSGRASDTQYF	TGTGCCAGCCAGTCCGGGAGGGCGTCAGATACGCAGTATTTT
TRBJ1-6	-	15	-	TRBV5-4	CASSLGWGPGRSLHF	TGTGCCAGCAGCTTGGGCTGGGGACCTGGGAGGTCCCTCCACTTT
TRBJ1-2	-	13	-	TRBV6-4	CASSVTGNYGYTF	TGTGCCAGCAGTGTAACAGGGAACTATGGCTACACCTTC
TRBJ1-1	TRBD1	16	-	TRBV7-8	CASSSGTGGNIGEAFF	TGTGCCAGCAGTTCCGGGACAGGGGGCAATATTGGTGAAGCTTTCTTT
TRBJ2-1	-	15	-	TRBV28	CASSFGRAGWDEQFF	TGTGCCAGCAGTTTTGGAAGGGCAGGGTGGGATGAGCAGTTCTTC
TRBJ2-1	TRBD1	16	-	TRBV7-9	CASSPGPGQGDYEQFF	TGTGCCAGCAGCCCGGGACCGGGACAGGGGGATTATGAGCAGTTCTTC
TRBJ2-1	-	20	-	TRBV28	CASSLGFRVWDSPSYNEQFF	TGTGCCAGCAGTTTAGGATTTCGGGTTTGGGACTCGCCGTCCTACAATGAGCAGTTCTTC
TRBJ1-5	TRBD1	13	-	TRBV5-1	CASSKDRDQPQHF	TGCGCCAGCAGTAAGGACAGGGATCAGCCCCAGCATTTT
TRBJ1-1	TRBD1	17	-	TRBV4-1	CASSQERRGQMNTEAFF	TGCGCCAGCAGCCAAGAACGGAGGGGACAGATGAACACTGAAGCTTTCTTT
TRBJ2-2	TRBD1	17	once	TRBV5-1	CASNGYRGQGWAGELFF	TGCGCCAGCAACGGATACCGTGGACAGGGGTGGGCCGGGGAGCTGTTTTTT
TRBJ1-5	-	13	-	TRBV12-5	CASGLYSNQPQHF	TGTGCTAGTGGTTTATATAGCAATCAGCCCCAGCATTTT
TRBJ2-3	TRBD2	16	-	TRBV6-6	CASSPSLAGLTDTQYF	TGTGCCAGCAGCCCTAGTCTAGCGGGCCTCACAGATACGCAGTATTTT
TRBJ2-5	TRBD1	15	-	TRBV5-6	CASSLGGRRQETQYF	TGTGCCAGCAGCCTAGGGGGCAGGAGGCAAGAGACCCAGTACTTC
TRBJ2-7	-	13	-	TRBV4-2	CASRRVGEHEQYF	TGTGCCAGCAGGAGGGTCGGGGAGCACGAGCAGTACTTC
TRBJ2-3	TRBD1	14	-	TRBV6-6	CASRQTGGIDTQYF	TGTGCCAGCAGACAAACAGGGGGCATCGATACGCAGTATTTT
TRBJ1-5	-	14	once	TRBV7-6	CASSPGGLGQPQHF	TGTGCCAGCAGCCCGGGGGGGCTTGGCCAGCCCCAGCATTTT
TRBJ2-2	-	15	-	TRBV27	CASSQDINFTGELFF	TGTGCCAGCTCCCAGGACATAAACTTCACCGGGGAGCTGTTTTTT
TRBJ2-1	TRBD1	15	-	TRBV2	CASRVDRGSANEQFF	TGTGCCAGCAGAGTGGACAGGGGGTCGGCCAATGAGCAGTTCTTC
TRBJ1-5	TRBD1	16	-	TRBV7-9	CASSLIGQGLDQPQHF	TGTGCCAGCAGCTTGATAGGACAGGGTCTTGATCAGCCCCAGCATTTT
TRBJ2-7	-	13	-	TRBV5-6	CASSPTGSYEQYF	TGTGCCAGCAGCCCGACTGGCTCCTACGAGCAGTACTTC
TRBJ2-1	-	13	once	TRBV18	CASSPRSDNEQFF	TGTGCCAGCTCACCACGTTCGGACAATGAGCAGTTCTTC
TRBJ2-7	TRBD2	15	-	TRBV27	CASSPLSGTSAEQYF	TGTGCCAGCAGTCCCCTGTCCGGGACTAGCGCCGAGCAGTACTTC
TRBJ2-4	TRBD1	15	-	TRBV30	CAWNRDRLAKNIQYF	TGTGCCTGGAACCGGGACAGACTAGCCAAAAACATTCAGTACTTC
TRBJ2-3	-	14	-	TRBV5-4	CASSFQGGPDTQYF	TGTGCCAGCAGCTTTCAGGGAGGTCCAGATACGCAGTATTTT
TRBJ2-1	-	16	-	TRBV7-9	CASSLEGLTPYNEQFF	TGTGCCAGCAGCTTAGAGGGACTCACGCCCTACAATGAGCAGTTCTTC
TRBJ2-1	-	17	-	TRBV4-2	CASSQDLAHQGYNEQFF	TGTGCCAGCAGCCAAGACCTAGCACATCAAGGCTACAATGAGCAGTTCTTC
TRBJ2-7	TRBD2	14	-	TRBV19	CASSILAGGREQYF	TGTGCCAGTAGTATTTTAGCGGGGGGGCGGGAGCAGTACTTC
TRBJ1-5	-	15	-	TRBV27	CASRNSGGLDQPQHF	TGTGCCAGCAGGAATAGCGGAGGGTTAGATCAGCCCCAGCATTTT
TRBJ2-5	TRBD2	14	-	TRBV6-5	CASSPWEGKETQYF	TGTGCCAGCAGTCCTTGGGAGGGGAAAGAGACCCAGTACTTC
TRBJ1-2	TRBD1	15	-	TRBV7-6	CASRSYRGSKEGYTF	TGTGCCAGCAGATCATACAGGGGTTCGAAGGAAGGCTACACCTTC
TRBJ2-7	TRBD2	17	-	TRBV15	CATSRSTVAGDAYEQYF	TGTGCCACCAGCAGATCAACCGTAGCGGGAGATGCCTACGAGCAGTACTTC
TRBJ2-7	-	13	-	TRBV29-1	CSARDSSSYEQYF	TGCAGCGCCCGGGACTCAAGCTCCTACGAGCAGTACTTC
TRBJ2-5	TRBD2	22	-	TRBV28	CASSLTLGLAGFFKGLVETQYF	TGTGCCAGCAGTTTAACCCTTGGGCTAGCGGGATTTTTTAAGGGATTGGTCGAGACCCAGTACTTC
TRBJ1-1	-	14	once	TRBV6-6	CASSYSSGRTEAFF	TGTGCCAGCAGTTACTCGAGCGGGAGGACTGAAGCTTTCTTT